This TCR beta chain was obtained from a study of response to subunit inactivated influenza vaccine. Study-level results: New T cells are recruited in small numbers by each seasonal influenza vaccination, according to the authors' suggestion.

Worth noting for this clonotype: Its antigen is still unknown.

CDR1 and CDR2 (germline): MGHRA, YSYEKL. The CDR3 spans 17 residues. Germline trimming cut 1 base from V and 6 bases from J; bases unmatched to any gene: 10. A single record per CDR3 protein comes from TCRdb applying MiXCR to the RT-PCR reads. The top ten hold 6.5% to 8% of the sample, which has roughly 630,000 distinct CDR3 sequences, 14% seen once. The specimen comprised PBMCs from blood, sampled less than 15 days before vaccination. The receptor was derived from a man between 45 and 60 years old who received an inactivated influenza vaccine. The V and J genes are TRBV4-1 and TRBJ2-1, with 9 bases identical to TRBD2. The CDR3 DNA is TGCGCCAGCAGCCAAGCTGCCCTAGCGGGAAGGGGCAATGAGCAGTTCTTC. Translating it yields CASSQAALAGRGNEQFF.